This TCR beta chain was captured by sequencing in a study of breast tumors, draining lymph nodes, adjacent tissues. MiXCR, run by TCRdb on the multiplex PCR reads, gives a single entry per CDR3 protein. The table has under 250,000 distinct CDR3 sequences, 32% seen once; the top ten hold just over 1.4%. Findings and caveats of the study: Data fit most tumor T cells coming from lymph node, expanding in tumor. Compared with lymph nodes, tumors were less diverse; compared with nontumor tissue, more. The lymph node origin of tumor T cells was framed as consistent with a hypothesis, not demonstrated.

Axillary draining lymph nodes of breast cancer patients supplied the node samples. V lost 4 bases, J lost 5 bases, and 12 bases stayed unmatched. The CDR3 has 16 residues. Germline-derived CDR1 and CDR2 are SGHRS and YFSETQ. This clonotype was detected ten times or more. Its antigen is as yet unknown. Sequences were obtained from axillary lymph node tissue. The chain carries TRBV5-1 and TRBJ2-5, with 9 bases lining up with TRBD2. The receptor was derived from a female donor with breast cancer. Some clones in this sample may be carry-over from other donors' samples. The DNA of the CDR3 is TGCGCCAGCAGCATACTCTTTAGCGGGAGAGTGGAGACCCAGTACTTC. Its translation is CASSILFSGRVETQYF.